The 26 T cell receptor beta chains listed next were all sequenced from one sample in a study of blood T cells in healthy people across ages. A J-beta primer mix and a sample-barcoded 5' primer were used in a second PCR of roughly 6 to 11 cycles. TCRdb called the 5' RACE reads again in MiXCR, with one record for every CDR3 protein. The sample includes fewer than 1.5 million distinct CDR3 sequences, approximately 38% of them seen just once. The sample comprised blood. These receptors all come from a woman aged 18 to 35 in good health.

V is TRBV20-1 and J is TRBJ2-7; D is possibly TRBD1 (6 bases). The CDR3 loop spans 14 amino acids. V was shortened by 5 bases and J by 1 base, with 15 bases between the two germline ends. Germline-derived CDR1 and CDR2 are DFQATT and SNEGSKA (reference sequence). CDR3 sequence: CSALLRTASYEQYF. CDR3 sequence (DNA): TGCAGTGCTCTATTAAGGACAGCATCCTACGAGCAGTACTTC.

In this sample, this clonotype turned up a few times. The rearrangement links TRBV29-1 to TRBJ2-7, with D perhaps TRBD2 (5 bases). The CDR3 is 10 residues long. Germline V gene sequence: CDR1 SQVTM, CDR2 ANQGSEA. Trimming removed 5 bases from V and 5 bases from J, with 7 bases in between. The CDR3 loop reads CSVSSDEQYF. For the CDR3, the DNA is TGCAGCGTTAGTAGCGACGAGCAGTACTTC.

The chain's CDR3 is CASSHTKDRQYF. CDR3 nucleotide sequence: TGTGCCAGCAGCCACACTAAGGACAGGCAGTACTTC. This chain connects TRBV3-1 to TRBJ2-7, with D perhaps matching TRBD1 (6 bases). Germline V CDR1 and CDR2: LGHDT, YNNKEL (reference sequence). CDR3 length: 12 amino acids. V dropped 3 bases and J dropped 9 bases, with 12 bases sitting between them.

The chain has TRBV3-1 and TRBJ1-2; D unclear. Trimming removed 5 bases at V and 5 bases at J, with 15 bases between. Germline V CDR1 and CDR2: LGHDT, YNNKEL (reference sequence). This CDR3 region has 14 residues. CDR3 protein: CASSMRGEVYGYTF. The CDR3, as DNA: TGTGCCAGCAGCATGCGAGGCGAGGTTTATGGCTACACCTTC.

This clonotype was detected a few times. Here the CDR3 reads CASSFSGFGETQYF. The CDR3, as DNA: TGTGCCAGCAGTTTTTCAGGTTTCGGAGAGACCCAGTACTTC. The rearrangement links TRBV27 to TRBJ2-5; D is ambiguous. The CDR3 is made up of 14 amino acids. Germline CDR1 and CDR2: MNHEY and SMNVEV (reference sequence). V dropped 3 bases and J dropped 4 bases, with 12 bases sitting between them.

The chain joins TRBV4-1 to TRBJ1-5; 11 positions agree with TRBD1. V lost 2 bases and J lost 1; bases outside the gene matches: 7. The CDR3 runs 18 residues. Germline CDR1 and CDR2: MGHRA and YSYEKL. CDR3 protein: CASSQRTGGQGSNQPQHF. The DNA of the CDR3 is TGCGCCAGCAGCCAACGGACAGGGGGCCAAGGAAGCAATCAGCCCCAGCATTTT.

This clonotype turned up a few times. The rearrangement links TRBV20-1 to TRBJ2-7; 10 bases match TRBD2. CDR1 and CDR2 from the germline V gene are DFQATT and SNEGSKA (reference sequence). The CDR3 has 15 residues. Trimming at V came to 5 bases and at J to 0 bases, leaving 7 bases not matched to a gene. CDR3 coding DNA: TGCAGTGCTGACGGACTAGCGGAACACTCCTACGAGCAGTACTTC. Its translation: CSADGLAEHSYEQYF.

The V gene is TRBV3-1, the J gene TRBJ1-1; no clear D. Per the germline V gene, CDR1 is LGHDT and CDR2 is YNNKEL (reference sequence). The V end lost 7 bases, the J end lost 3 bases, and 15 bases lay between the germline ends. The CDR3 is 14 residues long. The CDR3 protein is CASTRGEADTEAFF. For the CDR3, the DNA is TGTGCCAGCACCCGCGGGGAGGCGGACACTGAAGCTTTCTTT.

On this clonotype: One junction end does not reproduce the germline sequence, and a read error may be involved. This sequence joins TRBV28 and TRBJ1-2; D is possibly TRBD1 (5 bases). Looked up from germline, CDR1 is MDHEN and CDR2 is SYDVKM. CDR3 length: 12 residues. The CDR3 reads CANSWGPYGYTF. The CDR3 coding sequence is TGTGCCAACAGTTGGGGCCCCTATGGCTACACCTTC.

The J gene is TRBJ2-1, the V gene TRBV2; D may correspond to TRBD1 or TRBD2 (6 bases each). TRBJ2-7 matches the DNA end more closely, so the J call is doubtful. The CDR3 loop spans 17 amino acids. The germline gives CDR1 SNHLY, CDR2 FYNNEI. The CDR3, as DNA: TGTGCCAGCAGACAAAGTACAGGAGGGGGACCCTACAATGAGCAGTACTTC. It codes for CASRQSTGGGPYNEQYF.

The gene calls are TRBV28 and TRBJ1-2, with D tentatively TRBD1 (5 bases). The CDR3 has 15 amino acids. The germline gives CDR1 MDHEN, CDR2 SYDVKM. Trimming stripped 5 bases from V and 4 bases from J, with 17 bases between. As DNA, the CDR3 is TGTGCCAGCAGTCCGGGACGGGCACAACCCTATGGCTACACCTTC. Its protein is CASSPGRAQPYGYTF.

J is TRBJ2-5 and V is TRBV20-1; TRBD2 aligns across 12 bases. CDR1 is DFQATT and CDR2 is SNEGSKA in the germline V gene (reference sequence). Trimming at V came to 0 bases and at J to 7 bases, leaving 21 bases not matched to a gene. There are 20 residues in the CDR3. CDR3 nucleotides: TGCAGTGCTAGAGATCGATACCGGGGCCGACTAGCGGGAGAGATGGGGACCCAGTACTTC. Its protein product is CSARDRYRGRLAGEMGTQYF.

This chain links TRBV3-1 with TRBJ2-7, with D maybe TRBD1 (6 bases). TRBJ2-5 matches the DNA end more closely, so the J call is doubtful. CDR3 size: 14 residues. Germline V gene data show CDR1 as LGHDT and CDR2 as YNNKEL (reference sequence). The CDR3 protein is CASSQGTAVRTQYF. The CDR3 DNA sequence: TGTGCCAGCAGCCAAGGGACAGCGGTTAGGACCCAGTACTTC.

This clonotype was counted between two and nine times. The chain uses TRBV20-1 and TRBJ2-7; D not resolved. Trimming took 5 bases from V and 2 from J, leaving 10 bases between them. Germline V gene sequence: CDR1 DFQATT, CDR2 SNEGSKA (reference sequence). The CDR3 length is 12 residues. The CDR3 DNA reads as TGCAGTGCTCGCATCGGAGCCTACGAGCAGTACTTC. Translating gives CSARIGAYEQYF.

The gene calls are TRBV3-1 and TRBJ2-3; no firm D call. V lost 3 bases, J lost 4 bases, and 5 bases lay in between. The germline V gene encodes CDR1 LGHDT and CDR2 YNNKEL (reference sequence). The CDR3 is 12 residues long. The CDR3 region has the DNA TGTGCCAGCAGCCAGCCCCCAGATACGCAGTATTTT. The encoded protein is CASSQPPDTQYF.

The chain joins TRBV29-1 to TRBJ2-5, with a weak D call TRBD2 (6 bases). Per the germline V gene, CDR1 is SQVTM and CDR2 is ANQGSEA. V was shortened by 4 bases and J by 3 bases, with 12 bases between the two germline ends. The CDR3 has 13 residues. CDR3 protein: CSVARGTKETQYF. Here the CDR3 DNA reads TGCAGCGTTGCGCGGGGTACTAAAGAGACCCAGTACTTC.

This clonotype has more than one count but fewer than ten. The chain couples TRBV14 to TRBJ2-1; D might be TRBD2 (6 bases). CDR3 length: 16 amino acids. V was shortened by 2 bases and J by 8 bases, with 19 bases between the two germline ends. CDR1 is SGHDN, CDR2 FVKESK, per germline. The CDR3: CASSQNAGRTTDEQFF. CDR3 nucleotides: TGTGCCAGCAGCCAAAACGCCGGGAGAACAACCGATGAGCAGTTCTTC.

V is TRBV21-1 and J is TRBJ2-7; the table calls TRBD1, which could not be checked here. TRBV21-1 is recorded as a pseudogene. This CDR3 comprises 14 residues. In DNA form, the CDR3 reads TGTGCCAGCAGCAAGCTTTTTGGACAGGGCGAGCAGTACTTC. It is translated as CASSKLFGQGEQYF.

The rearrangement uses TRBV6-6 and TRBJ2-1, with D perhaps TRBD2 (6 bases). Germline loops: CDR1 MNHNY, CDR2 SVGAGI (reference sequence). Trimming left V 4 bases short and J 10 bases short, with 11 bases between. CDR3 length equals 12 residues. CDR3: CASSFVRGEQFF. The CDR3 bases are TGTGCCAGCAGTTTCGTACGGGGGGAGCAGTTCTTC.

V gene TRBV15 combines with J gene TRBJ2-2, with 10 nucleotides matching TRBD1. V shed 0 bases and J 4 bases; nucleotides not matched to a gene: 2. The CDR3 contains 16 residues. The V gene's germline CDR1 is LNHNV and CDR2 YYDKDF (reference sequence). CDR3 coding DNA: TGTGCCACCAGCAGAGATCGGGACAGGGGCACCGGGGAGCTGTTTTTT. The encoded protein is CATSRDRDRGTGELFF.

V gene TRBV5-1 combines with J gene TRBJ2-3; D is tentatively TRBD1 or TRBD2 (6 bases each). The CDR3 spans 15 residues. V dropped 1 base and J dropped 3 bases, with 12 bases sitting between them. In germline, CDR1 is SGHRS, CDR2 YFSETQ. DNA of the CDR3: TGCGCCAGCAGCTTGAACGGGGGCAGGACAGATACGCAGTATTTT. Protein sequence: CASSLNGGRTDTQYF.

Only a few counts were recorded for this clonotype. V gene TRBV5-5 combines with J gene TRBJ2-1, with D unresolved. The germline V gene encodes CDR1 SGHKS and CDR2 YYEKEE (reference sequence). Trimming took 4 bases from V and 6 from J, leaving 20 bases between them. CDR3 length: 16 amino acids. The CDR3 region is CASSQGSLYLGNEQFF. The DNA of the CDR3 is TGTGCCAGCAGCCAAGGGTCTCTTTATCTTGGCAATGAGCAGTTCTTC.

This clonotype was seen a handful of times. The rearrangement uses TRBV5-1 and TRBJ2-1; tentative D call: TRBD2 (5 bases). The CDR3 runs to 13 residues. Trimming removed 1 base from V and 10 bases from J, with 12 bases in between. Per germline, CDR1 SGHRS and CDR2 YFSETQ. CDR3 sequence: CASSLRGKDEQFF. The CDR3 bases are TGCGCCAGCAGCTTGAGAGGGAAGGACGAGCAGTTCTTC.

This clonotype showed up just a few times. The chain is built from TRBV28 and TRBJ2-1, with TRBD2 matching 10 bases. V was pared by 3 bases and J by 7 bases, with 9 bases of the junction left unmatched. The germline V gene encodes CDR1 MDHEN and CDR2 SYDVKM. The CDR3 is 16 amino acids. DNA of the CDR3: TGTGCCAGCAGTTTCACCGGACTAGCGGAAACAAATGAGCAGTTCTTC. Translation gives CASSFTGLAETNEQFF.

The chain couples TRBV9 to TRBJ1-1; D ambiguous. From germline, CDR1 is SGDLS and CDR2 YYNGEE. V shed 0 bases and J shed 5 bases, with 8 bases lying between them. The CDR3 is 13 residues long. As DNA, the CDR3 is TGTGCCAGCAGCGTAGTGGAGGATACTGAAGCTTTCTTT. Residues: CASSVVEDTEAFF.

The chain combines TRBV18 with TRBJ2-1; possibly TRBD1 for D (6 bases). Germline V gene data show CDR1 as KGHSH and CDR2 as LQKENI. Deletions cut 3 bases from V and 10 bases from J, with 10 bases between. The CDR3 has 12 amino acids. CDR3 sequence reads: CASSPPGQEQFF. In nucleotides, the CDR3 is TGTGCCAGCTCACCCCCCGGACAGGAGCAGTTCTTC.